This TCR beta chain originates from a study of blood T cell repertoires in COVID-19. CDR3 length equals 13 residues. V was pared by 4 bases and J by 7 bases, with 13 bases between. Only in-frame clones appear in the TCRdb table, and some are missing; sequencing was by immunoSEQ multiplex PCR. The sample shows approximately 210,000 clones, under 90% of them seen only once. This clone was counted only a few times. This TCR was recovered from a woman aged 40 to 49 with active or convalescent COVID-19. The rearrangement uses TRBV12-3 or TRBV12-4 and TRBJ1-2, with D unresolved. Sequencing was carried out using peripheral blood. The CDR3 DNA reads as TGTGCCAGCAGTTCAACGGCGGTTACTGGCTACACCTTC. Protein product: CASSSTAVTGYTF.